This is a list of T cell receptor beta chains from one sample in a study of shared clonotypes between healthy human individuals. Data came from immunoSEQ multiplex PCR; TCRdb stores just in-frame clones and leaves some out. The table shows 1.5 million to 1.9 million clones, with nearly 99% occurring only once. Sequencing was carried out using naive CD4+ T cells sorted from blood. The receptor source for this set is a man aged 30-40 years in good health. CDR3s include the opening cysteine and the closing phenylalanine or tryptophan.

V	J	CDR3
TRBV29-1	TRBJ1-2	CSVTLRGRFNYGYTF
TRBV18	TRBJ2-5	CASSPVEETQYF
TRBV7-2	TRBJ2-7	CASSLSGRALYEQYF
TRBV5-1	TRBJ2-2	CASCQTGVLAGELFF
TRBV29-1	TRBJ2-2	CSVERAHANTGELFF
TRBV5-4	TRBJ2-5	CASSPASQETQYF
TRBV7-2	TRBJ2-7	CASSLALYLYEQYF
TRBV5-1	TRBJ2-3	CASSLGPRQGDTDTQYF
TRBV2	TRBJ1-4	CASSVGSGTGGEKLFF
TRBV25-1	TRBJ1-1	CASSSRRGVTEAFF
TRBV6-1	TRBJ2-1	CASRGQNNNEQFF
TRBV5-4	TRBJ2-1	CASSLRRIGSYNEQFF
TRBV29-1	TRBJ1-2	CSVDRQGGYTF
TRBV25-1	TRBJ1-5	CASNRDPNQPQHF
TRBV7-2	TRBJ2-3	CASSDRDRGRDTQYF
TRBV5-4	TRBJ1-2	CASSLGQFYGYTF
TRBV5-1	TRBJ2-7	CASSRDAGTEYEQYF
TRBV18	TRBJ2-1	CASSPPSLAEYNEQFF
TRBV5-5	TRBJ2-7	CASSPISYEQYF
TRBV2	TRBJ1-5	CASSEYQSNQPQHF
TRBV29-1	TRBJ2-5	CSVVWIETQYF
TRBV7-8	TRBJ2-7	CASSRLATPYEQYF
TRBV5-1	TRBJ2-5	CASSLEGGRIETQYF
TRBV5-4	TRBJ1-4	CASSFRDEKLFF
TRBV6-1	TRBJ1-5	CASSEALGSNQPQHF
TRBV19	TRBJ2-6	CASSPSGREQSTGANVLTF
TRBV14	TRBJ1-3	CASSQGMTGSGNTIYF
TRBV18	TRBJ1-3	CASSPDNPGISGNTIYF